This T cell receptor (beta chain) is from a study of beta chain features in type 1 diabetes. Study information: Cell yields, age and gender were similar between patients and healthy donors.

CDR1 SGHVS and CDR2 FQNEAQ come from the germline V gene. This CDR3 region has 13 residues. Unmatched junction bases numbered 2, after V lost 8 bases and J lost 2 bases. Sorting with CD45RO/CCR7/CD25/CD127/CD95/CD27 yielded naive, central memory, regulatory and stem-like memory CD4+ cells. This clone was found a few times. cDNA synthesis used the whole RNA isolate, giving expressed TCRB sequences. The data were produced by immunoSEQ multiplex PCR, yet TCRdb's version contains in-frame clones alone and is incomplete. The sample records around 140,000 clones, about 9.1% being singletons. The V and J genes are TRBV7-8 and TRBJ1-5, with 8 bases identical to TRBD1. The source material was central memory CD4+ T cells from blood. This clonotype originated in a middle-aged woman in good health. The CDR3 region is CASSDRGNQPQHF. The CDR3 DNA is TGTGCCAGCTCGGACAGGGGCAATCAGCCCCAGCATTTT.